Given below is one TCR beta chain in context. The CDR3 contains 14 residues. Trimming stripped 4 bases from V and 3 bases from J, with 15 bases between. Germline CDR1 reads DFQATT; CDR2 reads SNEGSKA (reference sequence). This sample was included in a study of T cells in Graves' hyperthyroidism and ophthalmopathy. Amplified TCR beta CDR3 regions derived from RNA transcripts. The HTBI primer set drove a first-round RT-PCR of the TCR CDR3. TCRdb passed the multiplex PCR reads through MiXCR, listing each CDR3 protein once. The profile shows 500,000 to 550,000 distinct CDR3 sequences, less than 25% of them singletons. For Graves' hyperthyroidism to be stable, ophthalmopathy could not progress within 18 months. Fresh 10 ml peripheral blood yielded PBMCs.

The rearrangement joins TRBV20-1 to TRBJ1-1, with D uncertain. The source is a young man with Graves' hyperthyroidism. The material sequenced was blood. The CDR3 reads CSATTRLGHTEAFF. In nucleotides, the CDR3 is TGCAGTGCTACGACAAGGCTTGGGCACACTGAAGCTTTCTTT.